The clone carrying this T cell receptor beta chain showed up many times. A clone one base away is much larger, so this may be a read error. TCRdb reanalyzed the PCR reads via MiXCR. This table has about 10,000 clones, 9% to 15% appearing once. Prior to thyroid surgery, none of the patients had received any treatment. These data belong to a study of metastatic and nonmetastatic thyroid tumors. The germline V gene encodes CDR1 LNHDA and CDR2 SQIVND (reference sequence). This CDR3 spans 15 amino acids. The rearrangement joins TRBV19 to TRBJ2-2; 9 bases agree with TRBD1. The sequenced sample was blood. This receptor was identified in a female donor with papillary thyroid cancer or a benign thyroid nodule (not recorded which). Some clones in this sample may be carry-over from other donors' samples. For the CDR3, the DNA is TGTGCCAGTAGGCACAGGGGGCCGGGCACCGGGGAGCTGCTTTTT. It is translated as CASRHRGPGTGELLF.